The 5 T cell receptor beta chains in this list originate from one sample, sequenced in a study of cytotoxic CD8 clonotypes in ibrutinib-treated CLL. The assay was immunoSEQ multiplex PCR, and TCRdb's table has in-frame clones only and misses some. This sample has roughly 20,000 clones, with 74% found just once. The sequencing here drew on PBMCs, taken before ibrutinib treatment. These receptors were obtained from a human donor with chronic lymphocytic leukemia.

This clone was recorded only once. The chain joins TRBV5-1 to TRBJ1-1; D gene ambiguous. The length of the CDR3 is 15 residues. V was cut by 4 bases and J by 4 bases, with 17 bases left in between. Germline CDR1 and CDR2: SGHRS and YFSETQ. In DNA form, the CDR3 reads TGCGCCAGCAGCGGTGCGCCGGGTGGAAGCACTGAAGCTTTCTTT. This sequence encodes CASSGAPGGSTEAFF.

The genes are TRBV6-5 and TRBJ2-7, with D uncertain. V gave up 0 bases and J gave up 4 bases, with 4 bases separating them. Germline V gene data show CDR1 as MNHEY and CDR2 as SVGAGI. The CDR3 covers 12 residues. DNA of the CDR3: TGTGCCAGCAGTTACTCAGATTACGAGCAGTACTTC. Its translation: CASSYSDYEQYF.

The chain carries TRBV9 and TRBJ2-2, with 8 bases matching TRBD2. Germline loops: CDR1 SGDLS, CDR2 YYNGEE. V lost 0 bases and J lost 5; bases outside the gene matches: 9. This CDR3 is built from 17 residues. This CDR3 is CASSVVGAGVGTGELFF. CDR3 in DNA: TGTGCCAGCAGCGTAGTGGGAGCGGGAGTCGGTACCGGGGAGCTGTTTTTT.

V is TRBV2 and J is TRBJ2-5; D is unclear. CDR3 length: 13 residues. With 4 bases removed from V and 0 bases from J, the gap between germline ends came to 6 bases. Germline CDR1 is SNHLY and CDR2 is FYNNEI. The CDR3 sequence is CASSVGDQETQYF. The CDR3 DNA follows: TGTGCCAGCAGTGTTGGGGACCAAGAGACCCAGTACTTC.

CDR3 in amino acids: CASRTRQGPTEAFF. CDR3 sequence (DNA): TGTGCCAGCAGGACGAGACAGGGACCCACTGAAGCTTTCTTT. The chain employs TRBV2 and TRBJ1-1; 7 bases agree with TRBD1. J was trimmed by 4 bases and V by 6 bases; bases with no gene match: 8. The CDR3 runs to 14 residues. Germline CDR1 SNHLY, CDR2 FYNNEI.